This TCR beta chain originates from a study of T cells in Graves' hyperthyroidism and ophthalmopathy. Study as a whole: Peripheral blood draws took place at initial diagnosis, ahead of any treatment. Notes on the study in general: In the blood, most expanded thyroid clonotypes above 0.001 appeared as well. A median 6.5 months before onset, the model predicted ophthalmopathy.

The CDR3 is 18 residues long. Germline CDR1 is SGHTA and CDR2 is FQGTGA. Deletions cut 1 base from V and 0 bases from J, with 13 bases between. Using RNA transcripts as the source, TCR beta CDR3 regions were amplified. RT-PCR in the first round (using the HTBI primer set) targeted the TCR CDR3. Using its own MiXCR run on the multiplex PCR reads, TCRdb lists one record per CDR3 protein. Counted here are approximately 520,000 distinct CDR3 sequences, roughly 24% occurring once; the ten biggest clones make up approximately 10%. In regard to this clonotype: What it recognizes is unknown.

Exclusion criteria comprised uncontrolled infection, other autoimmune disease, pregnancy or lactation. V is TRBV7-3 and J is TRBJ2-6; D is undetermined. This TCR derives from a woman aged 25 to 39 with Graves' ophthalmopathy. The material sequenced was blood. The CDR3 protein is CASSLIGELVSGANVLTF. The CDR3 nucleotides read TGTGCCAGCAGCTTAATTGGTGAGCTTGTCTCTGGGGCCAACGTCCTGACTTTC.